Here is one T cell receptor (beta chain) with its context. The data are from a study of cytotoxic CD8 clonotypes in ibrutinib-treated CLL. Only in-frame clones appear in the TCRdb table, and some are missing; sequencing was by immunoSEQ multiplex PCR. The sample comprises under 200,000 clones, approximately 80% of which are singletons, and about 4.5% rests with the top ten. The V end lost 3 bases, the J end lost 3 bases, and 6 bases lay between the germline ends. CDR1 is LNHDA, CDR2 SQIVND, per germline (reference sequence). This CDR3 spans 12 amino acids. The chain is built from TRBV19 and TRBJ2-7, with unresolved D. The sample here was PBMCs, taken after 24 months of ibrutinib treatment. This receptor was obtained from a human donor with chronic lymphocytic leukemia. This chain's CDR3 is CASSMGGYEQYF. DNA for the CDR3: TGTGCCAGTAGTATGGGCGGCTACGAGCAGTACTTC.